The source of this T cell receptor (beta chain) is a study of T cell repertoires in cytomegalovirus infection. As for the study in general: In the study, CMV epitopes included recently identified HLA-C-restricted and well-studied HLA-B-restricted ones. Signatures in public TCR beta sequences pointed to both CMV infection and matching HLA type. General study points: Dominating the ex vivo response were HLA-C-restricted CMV-specific TCR beta clonotypes. Carriage of CMV together with the relevant HLA was identifiable through cumulative public TCR beta family frequency.

In TCRdb, the reads were re-called with MiXCR into one record per CDR3 protein. Of approximately 50,000 distinct CDR3 sequences listed, less than 20% are singletons. As regards this clonotype: Its target is not known.

This sequence was found in a human donor in good health (CMV status not recorded). Some clones in this sample may be carry-over from other donors' samples. The sample was CD8+ T cells from cultured PBMCs, taken from culture after CMV antigen stimulation.

In DNA form, the CDR3 reads TGTGCCAGCAGCCTCAGACAGGGGGGATATGGCTACACCTTC. This codes for CASSLRQGGYGYTF. The chain links TRBV7-6 to TRBJ1-2, with TRBD1 matching over 9 bases. The CDR3 contains 14 residues. Unmatched junction bases numbered 6, after V lost 5 bases and J lost 5 bases. Per germline, CDR1 SGHVS and CDR2 FNYEAQ.